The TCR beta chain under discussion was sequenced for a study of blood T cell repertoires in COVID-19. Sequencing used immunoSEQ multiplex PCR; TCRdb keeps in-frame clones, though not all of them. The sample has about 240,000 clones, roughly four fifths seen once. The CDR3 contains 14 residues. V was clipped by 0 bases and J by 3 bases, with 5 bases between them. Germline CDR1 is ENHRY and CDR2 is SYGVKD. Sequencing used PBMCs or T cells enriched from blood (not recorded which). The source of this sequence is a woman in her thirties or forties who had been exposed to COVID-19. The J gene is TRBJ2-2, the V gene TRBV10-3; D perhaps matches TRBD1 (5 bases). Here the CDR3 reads CAISESRDTGELFF. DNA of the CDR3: TGTGCCATCAGTGAGTCCAGGGACACCGGGGAGCTGTTTTTT.